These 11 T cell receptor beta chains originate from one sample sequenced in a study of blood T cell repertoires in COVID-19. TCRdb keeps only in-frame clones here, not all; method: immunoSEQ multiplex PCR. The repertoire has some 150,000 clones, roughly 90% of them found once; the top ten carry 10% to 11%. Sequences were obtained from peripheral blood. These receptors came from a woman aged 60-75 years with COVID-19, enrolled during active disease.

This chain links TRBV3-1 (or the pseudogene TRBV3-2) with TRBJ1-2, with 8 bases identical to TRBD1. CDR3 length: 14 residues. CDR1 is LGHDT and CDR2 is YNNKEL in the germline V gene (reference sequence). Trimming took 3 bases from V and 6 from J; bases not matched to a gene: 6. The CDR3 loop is CASSQGQESNGYTF. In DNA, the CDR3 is TGTGCCAGCAGCCAGGGACAGGAATCCAATGGCTACACCTTC.

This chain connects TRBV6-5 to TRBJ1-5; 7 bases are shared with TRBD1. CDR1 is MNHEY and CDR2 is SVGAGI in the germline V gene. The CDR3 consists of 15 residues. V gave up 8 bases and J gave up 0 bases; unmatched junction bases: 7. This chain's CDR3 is CASARDSYSNQPQHF. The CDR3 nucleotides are TGTGCCAGCGCCCGGGACAGCTATAGCAATCAGCCCCAGCATTTT.

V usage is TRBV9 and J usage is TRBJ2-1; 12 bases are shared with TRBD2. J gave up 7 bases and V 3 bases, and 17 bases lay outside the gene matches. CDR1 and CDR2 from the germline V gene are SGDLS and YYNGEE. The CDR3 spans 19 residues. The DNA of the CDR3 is TGTGCCAGCAGCGACCTCGACGCTAGCGGGAGGGTCACCGAAAATGAGCAGTTCTTC. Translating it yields CASSDLDASGRVTENEQFF.

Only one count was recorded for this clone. The CDR3 region has the DNA TGTGCCAGCAGTCCCAGCGGGAGTTTCTCCTACGAGCAGTACTTC. It encodes CASSPSGSFSYEQYF. The chain links TRBV6-5 to TRBJ2-7; 8 bases map to TRBD2. The CDR3 is made up of 15 amino acids. V gave up 5 bases and J gave up 0 bases; unmatched junction bases: 6. CDR1 and CDR2 from the germline V gene are MNHEY and SVGAGI.

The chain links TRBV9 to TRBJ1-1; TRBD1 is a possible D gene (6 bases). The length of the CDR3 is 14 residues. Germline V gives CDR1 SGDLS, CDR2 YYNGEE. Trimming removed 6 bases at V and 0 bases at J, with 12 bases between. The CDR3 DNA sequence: TGTGCCAGCACCTTGGGGGCAATGAACACTGAAGCTTTCTTT. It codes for CASTLGAMNTEAFF. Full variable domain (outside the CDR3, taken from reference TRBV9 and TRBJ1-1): DSGVTQTPKHLITATGQRVTLRCSPRSGDLSVYWYQQSLDQGLQFLIQYYNGEERAKGNILERFSAQQFPDLHSELNLSSLELGDSALYFCASTLGAMNTEAFFGQGTRLTVV.

CDR3 sequence (DNA): TGTGCCAGCAGCGTAGTGCCGAGCGGGAAGGATGAGCAGTTCTTC. Encoded protein: CASSVVPSGKDEQFF. V gene TRBV9 combines with J gene TRBJ2-1; 7 positions agree with TRBD2. The V gene end was trimmed by 0 bases and the J gene end by 8 bases; junction bases not matched to a gene: 8. The CDR3 covers 15 residues. The germline V gene has CDR1 SGDLS and CDR2 YYNGEE.

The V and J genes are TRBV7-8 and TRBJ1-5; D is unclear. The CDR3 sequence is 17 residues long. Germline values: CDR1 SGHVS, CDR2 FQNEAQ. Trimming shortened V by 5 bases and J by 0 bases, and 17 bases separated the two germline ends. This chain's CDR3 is CASSAEGLLNSNQPQHF. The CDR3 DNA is TGTGCCAGCAGCGCCGAGGGCCTTCTGAATAGCAATCAGCCCCAGCATTTT.

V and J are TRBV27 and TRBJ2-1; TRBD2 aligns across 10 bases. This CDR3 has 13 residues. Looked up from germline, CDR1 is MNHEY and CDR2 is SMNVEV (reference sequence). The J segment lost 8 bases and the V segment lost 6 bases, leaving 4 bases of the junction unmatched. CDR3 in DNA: TGTGCCAGCAGGGGACTAGCGAGCGATGAGCAGTTCTTC. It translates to CASRGLASDEQFF.

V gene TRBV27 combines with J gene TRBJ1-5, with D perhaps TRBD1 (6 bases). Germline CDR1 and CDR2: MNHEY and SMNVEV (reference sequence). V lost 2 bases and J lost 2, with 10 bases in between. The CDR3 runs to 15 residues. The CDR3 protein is CASSLLGAGNQPQHF. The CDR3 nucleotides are TGTGCCAGCAGTTTACTGGGGGCGGGCAATCAGCCCCAGCATTTT.

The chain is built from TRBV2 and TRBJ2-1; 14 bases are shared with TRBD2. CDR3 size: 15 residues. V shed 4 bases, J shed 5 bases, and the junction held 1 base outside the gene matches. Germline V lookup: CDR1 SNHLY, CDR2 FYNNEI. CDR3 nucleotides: TGTGCCAGCAGTGGACTAGCGGGAGGGAACAATGAGCAGTTCTTC. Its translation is CASSGLAGGNNEQFF.

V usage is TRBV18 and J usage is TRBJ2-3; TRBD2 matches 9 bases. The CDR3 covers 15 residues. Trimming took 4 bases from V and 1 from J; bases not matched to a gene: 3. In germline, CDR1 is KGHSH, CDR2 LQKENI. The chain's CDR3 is CASSLRTSGTDTQYF. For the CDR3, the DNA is TGTGCCAGCTCACTTCGGACTAGCGGCACAGATACGCAGTATTTT.